Below, 5 T cell receptor beta chains from the same sample are listed, as sequenced in a study of cytomegalovirus exposure and HLA in healthy donors. Only in-frame clones appear in the TCRdb table, and some are missing; sequencing was by immunoSEQ multiplex PCR. The sample carries 150,000 to 250,000 clones, roughly 82% recorded once. Input material: PBMCs. These TCRs come from a woman in her twenties or thirties in good health and CMV-seropositive.

The V call is TRBV5-1, the J call TRBJ2-7, with 10 bases aligning to TRBD2. V lost 4 bases and J lost 0; bases outside the gene matches: 7. Germline CDR1 reads SGHRS; CDR2 reads YFSETQ. CDR3 length: 16 amino acids. The CDR3 loop is CASSKIAGGSSYEQYF. The CDR3 DNA sequence: TGCGCCAGCAGCAAAATAGCGGGAGGTAGCTCCTACGAGCAGTACTTC.

V gene TRBV20-1 combines with J gene TRBJ2-7, with 10 positions matching TRBD1. The V and J ends lost 6 bases and 4 bases, in that order; junction bases with no gene match: 0. CDR3 length equals 11 residues. Looked up from germline, CDR1 is DFQATT and CDR2 is SNEGSKA (reference sequence). The CDR3 bases are TGCAGTGCGGGACAGGGGTACGAGCAGTACTTC. The encoded protein is CSAGQGYEQYF.

The CDR3 reads CASSATDRPSSGANVLTF. The CDR3 region has the DNA TGTGCCAGCAGCGCGACTGACAGGCCCAGCTCTGGGGCCAACGTCCTGACTTTC. The chain has TRBV5-4 and TRBJ2-6; tentatively, D is TRBD1 (6 bases). This CDR3 contains 18 residues. V was cut by 4 bases and J by 0 bases, with 17 bases left in between. Germline CDR1 is SGHNT and CDR2 is YYREEE (reference sequence).

V and J are TRBV4-1 and TRBJ2-1; 10 nucleotides align to TRBD2. The CDR3 runs to 15 residues. Germline trimming cut 4 bases from V and 4 bases from J; bases unmatched to any gene: 4. From germline, CDR1 is MGHRA and CDR2 YSYEKL. As DNA, the CDR3 is TGCGCCAGCAGCCCAGGACTAGCGGAGTACAATGAGCAGTTCTTC. It is translated as CASSPGLAEYNEQFF.

This CDR3 is CASSLGGNEKAFF. The DNA of the CDR3 is TGTGCCAGCAGCTTAGGAGGGAACGAGAAAGCTTTCTTT. The genes are TRBV11-3 and TRBJ1-1; D is ambiguous. V lost 1 base and J lost 9, with 12 bases in between. The V gene's germline CDR1 is SGHNT and CDR2 YENEEA. There are 13 residues in the CDR3.